These 26 T cell receptor beta chains were all obtained from the same sample, sequenced in a study of regulatory T cells in long-lasting Graves disease. Relying on iRepertoire HTBI primers and Arm-PCR of CDR3 regions, the team built TCR beta libraries. TCRdb called the multiplex PCR reads again in MiXCR, with one record for every CDR3 protein. The sample records some 330,000 distinct CDR3 sequences, over 9.5% being singletons. Noted time point: newly diagnosed GD, antithyroid drugs for less than 3 months. There was RNA extracted from PBMCs, and the TCR library was made from it. The same specimen was also included in a second study, on T cells in Graves' hyperthyroidism and ophthalmopathy.

The sequencing used peripheral blood mononuclear cells (PBMCs), collected at new diagnosis, from a patient treated with antithyroid drugs. The receptor source for this set is a woman between 18 and 30 years old with Graves disease.

This clonotype was picked up a small number of times. V usage is TRBV6-2 or TRBV6-3 and J usage is TRBJ1-2; TRBD1 might be the D (5 bases). There are 17 residues in the CDR3. V lost 4 bases and J lost 2, with 20 bases in between. Germline-derived CDR1 and CDR2 are MNHEY and SVGEGT. CDR3 residues: CASSSTFTDSFNYGYTF. CDR3 nucleotides: TGTGCCAGCAGTTCAACTTTTACCGACAGTTTCAACTATGGCTACACCTTC.

This clonotype has at least ten counts. The chain's CDR3 is CASTHTGELFF. In nucleotides, the CDR3 is TGTGCCAGCACGCACACCGGGGAGCTGTTTTTT. The genes are TRBV6-1 and TRBJ2-2, with unresolved D. CDR1 and CDR2 (germline): MNHNS, SASEGT. The CDR3 contains 11 residues. Deletions cut 7 bases from V and 3 bases from J, with 3 bases between.

This clonotype was observed many times. The V call is TRBV7-3, the J call TRBJ2-3; 8 nucleotides agree with TRBD2. With V trimmed by 1 base and J by 4 bases, 7 bases remained unmatched. The CDR3 contains 16 residues. Per the germline V gene, CDR1 is SGHTA and CDR2 is FQGTGA. CDR3 protein: CASSLNGRVEADTQYF. The CDR3 bases are TGTGCCAGCAGCTTAAACGGGAGGGTCGAAGCAGATACGCAGTATTTT.

This clonotype was counted between two and nine times. The CDR3, as DNA: TGTGCCAGCAGTGAGGGGTGGTCGGGCACTGAAGCTTTCTTT. The encoded protein is CASSEGWSGTEAFF. The chain is built from TRBV12-3 or TRBV12-4 and TRBJ1-1; weak D call: TRBD1 (5 bases). Trimming pared 5 bases from V and 4 bases from J, leaving 14 bases between. The CDR3 contains 14 residues.

In this sample, this clonotype turned up many times. CDR3 sequence (DNA): TGTGCCACCAGTGATTTGCGGGGGACTAGCGGGAGAGATACGCAGTATTTT. Translation: CATSDLRGTSGRDTQYF. The J gene is TRBJ2-3, the V gene TRBV24-1; TRBD2 aligns across 14 bases. CDR1 and CDR2 from the germline V gene are KGHDR and SFDVKD. This CDR3 is built from 17 residues. The junction had 3 bases not matched to a gene; V was cut back by 0 bases and J by 5 bases.

This clonotype was observed at least ten times. CDR3 loop: CASSLDLEFMNEQYF. In nucleotides, the CDR3 is TGCGCCAGCAGCCTGGACCTGGAGTTCATGAACGAGCAGTACTTC. The V gene is TRBV5-1, the J gene TRBJ2-7; D unclear. V lost 4 bases and J 5 bases, leaving 19 bases between the germline ends. Germline CDR1 and CDR2: SGHRS and YFSETQ. This CDR3 comprises 15 residues.

To note about this clonotype: Only one base separates this from a far larger clonotype, so it likely reflects a read error. The V gene is TRBV6-5, the J gene TRBJ1-1; D not resolved. With 2 bases removed from V and 1 base from J, the gap between germline ends came to 5 bases. This CDR3 contains 13 residues. Per germline, CDR1 MNHEY and CDR2 SVGAGI. The CDR3: CASSYGRNTEAFF. CDR3 sequence (DNA): TGTGCCAGCAGTTACGGACGGAACACTGAAGCTTTCTTT.

This clonotype was picked up many times. V gene TRBV6-1 combines with J gene TRBJ1-1; weak D call: TRBD1 (5 bases). The CDR3 has 13 residues. The V end was cut by 10 bases, the J end by 5 bases, with 17 bases between. The germline gives CDR1 MNHNS, CDR2 SASEGT. The CDR3 nucleotides are TGTGCCACCTTACCGGGACGGGGAACTGAAGCTTTCTTT. Protein product: CATLPGRGTEAFF.

This clonotype has a handful of counts. V and J are TRBV19 and TRBJ1-5, with 8 bases aligning to TRBD1. V dropped 3 bases and J dropped 0; count of bases not matched to a gene: 13. The CDR3 runs to 19 residues. CDR1 and CDR2 from the germline V gene are LNHDA and SQIVND (reference sequence). CDR3 coding DNA: TGTGCCAGTAGTATGCGGGACAGGTCGGGACCGCTTAGCAATCAGCCCCAGCATTTT. Protein sequence: CASSMRDRSGPLSNQPQHF. Drawing the rest from reference TRBV19 and TRBJ1-5, the complete variable domain is DGGITQSPKYLFRKEGQNVTLSCEQNLNHDAMYWYRQDPGQGLRLIYYSQIVNDFQKGDIAEGYSVSREKKESFPLTVTSAQKNPTAFYLCASSMRDRSGPLSNQPQHFGDGTRLSIL.

This clonotype was seen at least ten times. The chain carries TRBV28 and TRBJ1-2; 11 positions match TRBD1. Germline CDR1 is MDHEN and CDR2 is SYDVKM. The CDR3 has 15 amino acids. Unmatched junction bases numbered 9, after V lost 5 bases and J lost 7 bases. CDR3 DNA: TGTGCCAGCAGTCAGGGGCCCGGGACAGGGGGTGGCTACACCTTC. Translating it yields CASSQGPGTGGGYTF.

This clonotype occurred many times. The CDR3 DNA follows: TGTGCCAGCAAATACGGGAACACTGAAGCTTTCTTT. Encoded protein: CASKYGNTEAFF. This chain uses TRBV6-1 with TRBJ1-1; D remains unclear. V was shortened by 7 bases and J by 1 base, with 7 bases between the two germline ends. The CDR3 length is 12 residues. Germline V gene data show CDR1 as MNHNS and CDR2 as SASEGT.

This clonotype was observed at least ten times. The CDR3 DNA sequence: TGTGCCAGTAGCACCCCCGGACGCCTAGACTCCTACAATGAGCAGTTCTTC. Its translation is CASSTPGRLDSYNEQFF. V usage is TRBV19 and J usage is TRBJ2-1; D is undetermined. CDR3 size: 17 residues. Trimming left V 6 bases short and J 0 bases short, with 18 bases between. Germline CDR1 is LNHDA and CDR2 is SQIVND (reference sequence).

The chain carries TRBV7-9 and TRBJ2-7, with unresolved D. Germline V gene data show CDR1 as SEHNR and CDR2 as FQNEAQ (reference sequence). Between the trimmed V and J ends, which lost 3 bases and 2 bases, there was a span of 5 bases. This CDR3 has 12 amino acids. CDR3 coding DNA: TGTGCCAGCAGCTTGACGGCCTACGAGCAGTACTTC. Its protein is CASSLTAYEQYF.

This rearrangement joins TRBV5-1 to TRBJ2-2; TRBD2 aligns across 10 bases. CDR1 is SGHRS, CDR2 YFSETQ, per germline. V lost 1 base and J lost 5; bases outside the gene matches: 8. This CDR3 comprises 17 residues. The CDR3 DNA reads as TGCGCCAGCAGCTTGTTGCCTAGCGGGAGAAAAACCGGGGAGCTGTTTTTT. Residues: CASSLLPSGRKTGELFF.

This clonotype was detected a few times. A much larger clone sits a single nucleotide away, making a read error possible. V is TRBV20-1 and J is TRBJ1-5; 9 bases line up with TRBD1. The CDR3 runs 15 residues. CDR1 is DFQATT, CDR2 SNEGSKA, per germline (reference sequence). The chain's CDR3 is CSARTGGGGNRPQHF. The CDR3 nucleotides read TGCAGTGCTAGGACAGGGGGAGGTGGCAATCGGCCCCAGCATTTT.

CDR3 in amino acids: CASSVDFSPLHF. CDR3 in DNA: TGTGCCAGCAGCGTAGATTTTTCACCCCTCCACTTT. The rearrangement joins TRBV9 to TRBJ1-6; D ambiguous. The length of the CDR3 is 12 residues. V was clipped by 0 bases and J by 9 bases, with 4 bases between them. Germline V gene lookup returns CDR1 SGDLS and CDR2 YYNGEE.

J is TRBJ2-1 and V is TRBV13; unclear D gene. The CDR3 has 12 residues. V was trimmed by 2 bases and J by 9 bases, leaving 8 bases between them. Germline V gives CDR1 PRHDT, CDR2 FYEKMQ (reference sequence). Here the CDR3 DNA reads TGTGCCAGCAGCTTAAGTCTGGTTGAGCAGTTCTTC. Translating it yields CASSLSLVEQFF.

Details on this clonotype: A far larger clone is only one base removed, so a read error is likely. This chain uses TRBV13 with TRBJ1-2; D is undetermined. The CDR3 spans 12 residues. Germline values: CDR1 PRHDT, CDR2 FYEKMQ (reference sequence). This CDR3 reads CAGSSANYGYTF. DNA for the CDR3: TGTGCCGGCAGTTCCGCTAACTATGGCTACACCTTC.

In its sample, this clonotype was seen many times. The CDR3 loop is CASSFLARNIQYF. In DNA form, the CDR3 reads TGCGCCAGCAGCTTCCTAGCGAGAAACATTCAGTACTTC. This chain uses TRBV5-1 with TRBJ2-4; possible D gene TRBD2, 6 bases. There are 13 residues in the CDR3. Germline assignment: CDR1 SGHRS and CDR2 YFSETQ. Trimming took 2 bases from V and 6 from J, leaving 9 bases between them. Variable domain in full (rest from reference TRBV5-1 and TRBJ2-4): KAGVTQTPRYLIKTRGQQVTLSCSPISGHRSVSWYQQTPGQGLQFLFEYFSETQRNKGNFPGRFSGRQFSNSRSEMNVSTLELGDSALYLCASSFLARNIQYFGAGTRLSVL.

This clonotype was seen a few times. The rearrangement uses TRBV6-2 or TRBV6-3 and TRBJ2-1, with 9 positions matching TRBD2. CDR3 length: 16 amino acids. Per the germline V gene, CDR1 is MNHEY and CDR2 is SVGEGT. V lost 6 bases and J lost 8; bases outside the gene matches: 14. The CDR3 bases are TGTGCCAGCAGCCGACCCGGGCTAGCGGGATTTTATGAGCAGTTCTTC. This sequence encodes CASSRPGLAGFYEQFF.

This clonotype has ten or more counts. The genes are TRBV4-1 and TRBJ1-1, with 8 nucleotides matching TRBD1. The CDR3 contains 14 residues. The germline V gene encodes CDR1 MGHRA and CDR2 YSYEKL. The J segment lost 5 bases and the V segment lost 5 bases, leaving 7 bases of the junction unmatched. CDR3: CASSYGQGRTEAFF. CDR3 nucleotides: TGCGCCAGCAGCTACGGACAGGGAAGGACTGAAGCTTTCTTT.

The chain links TRBV6-1 to TRBJ1-1; 12 nucleotides agree with TRBD1. From germline, CDR1 is MNHNS and CDR2 SASEGT. The V segment lost 3 bases and the J segment 5 bases; nucleotides outside the gene matches: 19. There are 20 residues in the CDR3. The CDR3 loop is CASSEPLGTGGSRGYTEAFF. CDR3 nucleotide sequence: TGTGCCAGCAGTGAGCCCTTGGGGACAGGGGGCAGTCGGGGCTATACTGAAGCTTTCTTT.

This clonotype appeared many times. The chain couples TRBV12-3 or TRBV12-4 to TRBJ1-2; 8 positions agree with TRBD1. J gave up 4 bases and V 8 bases, and 33 bases lay outside the gene matches. The CDR3 loop spans 22 amino acids. The chain's CDR3 is CASYGPLVSSNRGELFSYGYTF. The CDR3 DNA reads TGTGCCAGCTACGGCCCTTTGGTATCCTCGAACAGGGGGGAACTCTTCTCCTATGGCTACACCTTC.

This clonotype was counted at least ten times. V and J are TRBV20-1 and TRBJ2-5; possible D gene TRBD2, 5 bases. V was clipped by 6 bases and J by 2 bases, with 13 bases between them. The CDR3 sequence is 13 residues long. The germline gives CDR1 DFQATT, CDR2 SNEGSKA (reference sequence). CDR3 sequence reads: CSALSERQETQYF. The CDR3 coding sequence is TGCAGTGCCCTTAGCGAGAGACAAGAGACCCAGTACTTC.

This clonotype was seen repeatedly, ten times or more. The chain is built from TRBV27 and TRBJ1-5; no definite D call. V gave up 1 base and J gave up 3 bases, with 10 bases separating them. Germline values: CDR1 MNHEY, CDR2 SMNVEV (reference sequence). The CDR3 contains 15 residues. Written as DNA, the CDR3 is TGTGCCAGCAGTTTATACGCCAGTTCCAATCAGCCCCAGCATTTT. The encoded protein is CASSLYASSNQPQHF.

The table lists this clonotype with many counts. The chain combines TRBV28 with TRBJ2-2; perhaps TRBD2 as D (6 bases). CDR3 length equals 16 residues. V was clipped by 5 bases and J by 0 bases, with 13 bases between them. From germline, CDR1 is MDHEN and CDR2 SYDVKM. DNA of the CDR3: TGTGCCAGCAGTCTGGGGGGTATATCGAACACCGGGGAGCTGTTTTTT. Amino acids: CASSLGGISNTGELFF.